The rows below give T cell receptor beta chains drawn from one sample of a study of blood T cell repertoires in COVID-19. Clones were sequenced by immunoSEQ multiplex PCR, and TCRdb holds only the in-frame ones, with some missing. The sample contains about 310,000 clones, 90% of which appear only once. The sample comprised peripheral blood. All receptors derive from a middle-aged woman with COVID-19, enrolled during active disease. Both conserved end residues are part of each CDR3. D genes are given only for firm matches. Clone size is given for some rows only: seen once, a few or many times, or a class if the clone is expanded.

.	13	TRBV6-5	TRBD1	TRBJ1-6	TGTGCCAGCAGACAGGGGGTCGCTTCACCCCTCCACTTT	CASRQGVASPLHF
.	17	TRBV3-1/TRBV3-2	.	TRBJ2-7	TGTGCCAGCAGCCTAGGGCGGGGTCGTATTAGCTCCTACGAGCAGTACTTC	CASSLGRGRISSYEQYF
.	15	TRBV7-2	.	TRBJ2-3	TGTGCCAGCAGCGTATCGTGGCTCAGCACAGATACGCAGTATTTT	CASSVSWLSTDTQYF
.	15	TRBV5-1	.	TRBJ2-3	TGCGCCAGCAGCTTGGAGACAGGGAGGCCAGATACGCAGTATTTT	CASSLETGRPDTQYF
.	13	TRBV24-1	.	TRBJ2-5	TGTGCCACCAGTGGGGCAGGCCAAGAGACCCAGTACTTC	CATSGAGQETQYF
.	14	TRBV29-1	.	TRBJ1-3	TGCAGCGTTGCAGACAGCGCCTCTGGAAACACCATATATTTT	CSVADSASGNTIYF
.	14	TRBV2	.	TRBJ2-2	TGTGCCAGCAGTGTGGGGCAGGCGGCCGGGGAGCTGTTTTTT	CASSVGQAAGELFF
.	16	TRBV30	TRBD2	TRBJ2-3	TGTGCCTGGAACCCCCCCCCAGCGGGACGCACAGATACGCAGTATTTT	CAWNPPPAGRTDTQYF
.	16	TRBV6-6	.	TRBJ1-2	TGTGCCAGCAGTTACCGGCCGGCGGAGGGTACTTATGGCTACACCTTC	CASSYRPAEGTYGYTF
.	13	TRBV2	TRBD1	TRBJ2-7	TGTGCCAGCAGCCGGGACAGGGGAGGCGAGCAGTACTTC	CASSRDRGGEQYF
few	14	TRBV9	.	TRBJ2-7	TGTGCCAGCAGCGTAGACGGGAGCTCCTACGAGCAGTACTTC	CASSVDGSSYEQYF
.	13	TRBV6-5	.	TRBJ2-5	TGTGCCAGCAGAAGGACAGTACAAGAGACCCAGTACTTC	CASRRTVQETQYF
.	16	TRBV13	TRBD1	TRBJ1-1	TGTGCCAACAGCTTTTACAGGGGGCGCGGGAACACTGAAGCTTTCTTT	CANSFYRGRGNTEAFF
.	14	TRBV2	.	TRBJ1-2	TGTGCCAGCAGTGAGCAGGCTTCCCACTATGGCTACACCTTC	CASSEQASHYGYTF
few	16	TRBV5-1	TRBD2	TRBJ2-1	TGCGCCAGCAGCTTCACCGGGACTAGCGGTTACAATGAGCAGTTCTTC	CASSFTGTSGYNEQFF
.	12	TRBV5-6	.	TRBJ1-2	TGTGCCAGCAGCTCCGGGGACTATGGCTACACCTTC	CASSSGDYGYTF
.	18	TRBV13	TRBD2	TRBJ2-5	TGTGCCAGCAGCCTACGAGCCCTACTAGCGGGAGTTGTAGAGACCCAGTACTTC	CASSLRALLAGVVETQYF
.	13	TRBV7-9	.	TRBJ2-5	TGTGCCAGCAGCCCTCCCCTAGTGGAGACCCAGTACTTC	CASSPPLVETQYF
.	16	TRBV21-1	.	TRBJ2-7	TGTGCCAGCAGCAAATCCGGGACAGGTGTGTCCTACGAGCAGTACTTC	CASSKSGTGVSYEQYF
few	17	TRBV4-1	.	TRBJ1-2	TGCGCCAGCAGCCAACCTTACTCGGGGGGCACCCACTATGGCTACACCTTC	CASSQPYSGGTHYGYTF
.	16	TRBV27	TRBD1	TRBJ2-3	TGTGCCAGCAGTTATAAAGGGACAGCAAGCACAGATACGCAGTATTTT	CASSYKGTASTDTQYF
.	18	TRBV3-1/TRBV3-2	.	TRBJ2-7	TGTGCCAGCAGCCAAGCCAGCGCCGGGGGAAGGAGCTCCTACGAGCAGTACTTC	CASSQASAGGRSSYEQYF
.	14	TRBV10-2	TRBD1	TRBJ1-1	TGCGCCAGCAGATACGACAGGGCCCCCACTGAAGCTTTCTTT	CASRYDRAPTEAFF
once	14	TRBV5-1	.	TRBJ1-4	TGCGCCAGCAGCTTGCAGGGAGGTAATGAAAAACTGTTTTTT	CASSLQGGNEKLFF
.	16	TRBV5-1	.	TRBJ2-6	TGCGCCAGCAGCCACGGGGGGCCCTCTGGGGCCAACGTCCTGACTTTC	CASSHGGPSGANVLTF
.	14	TRBV29-1	TRBD2	TRBJ2-1	TGCAGCGTCCACCCGGGACTAGGTCTGGGGGAGCAGTTCTTC	CSVHPGLGLGEQFF
once	15	TRBV6-2/TRBV6-3	TRBD2	TRBJ2-7	TGTGCCAGCAGTTACGAGGGAGCGGGAGCTTACGAGCAGTACTTC	CASSYEGAGAYEQYF
.	16	TRBV5-1	.	TRBJ1-1	TGCGCCAGCAGCCTACAGGTTAGGCAGGATAACACTGAAGCTTTCTTT	CASSLQVRQDNTEAFF
.	16	TRBV11-1	TRBD1	TRBJ2-5	TGTGCCAGCAGCTTAGCGCCGGGACAGGGGTTCGGGACCCAGTACTTC	CASSLAPGQGFGTQYF
.	14	TRBV6-5	TRBD1	TRBJ1-6	TGTGCCAGCGCTCGACAGGGGGGCAATTCACCCCTCCACTTT	CASARQGGNSPLHF
.	15	TRBV7-6	.	TRBJ1-1	TGTGCCAGCAGCTTATGGGACACGGGGAACACTGAAGCTTTCTTT	CASSLWDTGNTEAFF
.	16	TRBV18	TRBD1	TRBJ2-1	TGTGCCAGCTCACCCAACCGGGACAGGGGCGGCGATGAGCAGTTCTTC	CASSPNRDRGGDEQFF
.	13	TRBV10-3	.	TRBJ1-1	TGTGCCATCAGTCCTATCCCGTACACTGAAGCTTTCTTT	CAISPIPYTEAFF
.	13	TRBV29-1	.	TRBJ1-1	TGCAGCGTTGTCCGCGGAGTGGGCACTGAAGCTTTCTTT	CSVVRGVGTEAFF
few	15	TRBV3-1/TRBV3-2	TRBD1	TRBJ1-4	TGTGCCAGCAGCCAAGGGGACAGCATGCGAGAAAAACTGTTTTTT	CASSQGDSMREKLFF
.	14	TRBV9	.	TRBJ1-6	TGTGCCAGCAGCGTAGGAGCCTCCAATTCACCCCTCCACTTT	CASSVGASNSPLHF
.	16	TRBV28	TRBD1	TRBJ2-2	TGTGCCAGCAGTGGAGGGACAGGCATCGTCACCGGGGAGCTGTTTTTT	CASSGGTGIVTGELFF
.	16	TRBV27	.	TRBJ2-3	TGTGCCAGCAGTTCCTACGGGACAACTAGCACAGATACGCAGTATTTT	CASSSYGTTSTDTQYF
.	14	TRBV9	.	TRBJ1-4	TGTGCCAGCAGCCGAGGAGGAACTAATGAAAAACTGTTTTTT	CASSRGGTNEKLFF
once	16	TRBV4-3	.	TRBJ2-1	TGCGCCAGCAGCCAAGAGGAGAACGGCCCGAACAATGAGCAGTTCTTC	CASSQEENGPNNEQFF
.	18	TRBV2	TRBD2	TRBJ2-2	TGTGCCAGCACCCTGGGACTAGCGGGAGGGCCTCACACCGGGGAGCTGTTTTTT	CASTLGLAGGPHTGELFF
.	18	TRBV24-1	TRBD2	TRBJ2-3	TGTGCCACCAGTGATTCTATAGCGGGGGGGCCGGTGACAGATACGCAGTATTTT	CATSDSIAGGPVTDTQYF
once	17	TRBV6-4	TRBD2	TRBJ2-1	TGTGCCAGCAGTGAACACCCGAGAGTAGCGGGAGGTATTGAGCAGTTCTTC	CASSEHPRVAGGIEQFF
.	16	TRBV27	.	TRBJ1-6	TGTGCCAGCACCCGCTCCTGGGGGCGTTTCGATTCACCCCTCCACTTT	CASTRSWGRFDSPLHF
.	15	TRBV25-1	.	TRBJ1-1	TGTGCCAGCAATACTGGCACGGCGGGACGCACTGAAGCTTTCTTT	CASNTGTAGRTEAFF
.	14	TRBV6-5	.	TRBJ1-1	TGTGCCAGCAGTTATAACAGGGAAATCACTGAAGCTTTCTTT	CASSYNREITEAFF
.	12	TRBV18	.	TRBJ2-7	TGTGCCAGCTCCGGGAGTTACTACGAGCAGTACTTC	CASSGSYYEQYF